This T cell receptor (beta chain) was captured by sequencing in a study of shared clonotypes between healthy human individuals. TCRdb's table, derived via immunoSEQ multiplex PCR, lists solely in-frame clones and lacks some. The sample includes 1.6 million or so clones, approximately 98.5% of them seen just once. CDR3 size: 15 residues. CDR1 is KGHSH and CDR2 is LQKENI in the germline V gene. The V segment lost 1 base and the J segment 0 bases; nucleotides outside the gene matches: 2. The sample comprised naive CD4+ T cells sorted from blood. This sample's subset: CD45RA+ positively selected. The chain couples TRBV18 to TRBJ2-7; 8 positions agree with TRBD1. The source is a man in his thirties or forties in good health. This CDR3 reads CASSPRQGPSYEQYF. CDR3 nucleotides: TGTGCCAGCTCACCACGACAGGGGCCCTCCTACGAGCAGTACTTC.